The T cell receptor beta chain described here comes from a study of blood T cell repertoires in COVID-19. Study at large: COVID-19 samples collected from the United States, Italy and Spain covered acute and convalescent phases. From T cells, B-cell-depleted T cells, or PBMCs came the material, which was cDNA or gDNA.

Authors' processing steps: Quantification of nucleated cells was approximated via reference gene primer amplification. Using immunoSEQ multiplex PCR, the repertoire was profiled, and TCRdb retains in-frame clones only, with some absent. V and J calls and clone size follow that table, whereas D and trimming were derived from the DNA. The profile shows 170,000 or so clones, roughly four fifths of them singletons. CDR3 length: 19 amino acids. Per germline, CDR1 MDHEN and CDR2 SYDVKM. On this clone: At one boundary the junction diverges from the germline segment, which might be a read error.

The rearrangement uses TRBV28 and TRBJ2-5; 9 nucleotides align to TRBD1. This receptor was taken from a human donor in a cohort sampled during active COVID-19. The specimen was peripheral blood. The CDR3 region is CASSLSSDWWTGEGETQYF. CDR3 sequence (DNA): TGTGCCAGCAGCTTATCTTCCGATTGGTGGACAGGGGAGGGAGAGACCCAGTACTTC.